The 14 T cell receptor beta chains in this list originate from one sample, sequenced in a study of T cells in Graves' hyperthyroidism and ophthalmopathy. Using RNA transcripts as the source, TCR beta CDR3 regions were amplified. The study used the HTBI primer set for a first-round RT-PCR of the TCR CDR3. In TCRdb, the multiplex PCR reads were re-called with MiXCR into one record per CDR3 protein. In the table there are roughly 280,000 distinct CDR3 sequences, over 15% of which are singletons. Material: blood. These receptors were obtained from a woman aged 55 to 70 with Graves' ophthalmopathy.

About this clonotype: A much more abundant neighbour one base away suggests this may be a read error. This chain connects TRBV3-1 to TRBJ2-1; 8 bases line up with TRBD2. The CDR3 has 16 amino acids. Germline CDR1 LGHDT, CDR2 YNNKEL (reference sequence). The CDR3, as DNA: TGTGCCAGCAGCCTACTAGCGGCCAGCTCCTACAGTGAGCAGTTCTTC. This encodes CASSLLAASSYSEQFF.

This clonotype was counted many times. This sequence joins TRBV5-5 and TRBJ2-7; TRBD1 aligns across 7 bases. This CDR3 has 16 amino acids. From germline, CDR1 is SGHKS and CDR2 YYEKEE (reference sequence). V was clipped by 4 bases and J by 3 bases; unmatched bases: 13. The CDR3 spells CASSPIGPTGDYEQYF. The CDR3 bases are TGTGCCAGCAGCCCCATTGGCCCCACAGGGGACTACGAGCAGTACTTC. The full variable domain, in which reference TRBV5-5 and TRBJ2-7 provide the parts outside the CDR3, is DAGVTQSPTHLIKTRGQQVTLRCSPISGHKSVSWYQQVLGQGPQFIFQYYEKEERGRGNFPDRFSARQFPNYSSELNVNALLLGDSALYLCASSPIGPTGDYEQYFGPGTRLTVT.

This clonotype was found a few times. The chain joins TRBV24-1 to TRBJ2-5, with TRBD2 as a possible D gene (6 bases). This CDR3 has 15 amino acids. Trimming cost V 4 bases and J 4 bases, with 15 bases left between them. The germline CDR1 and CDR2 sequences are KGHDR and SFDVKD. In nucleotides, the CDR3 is TGTGCCACCAGTGAGCCTGGGCAGGGAGGAGAGACCCAGTACTTC. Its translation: CATSEPGQGGETQYF.

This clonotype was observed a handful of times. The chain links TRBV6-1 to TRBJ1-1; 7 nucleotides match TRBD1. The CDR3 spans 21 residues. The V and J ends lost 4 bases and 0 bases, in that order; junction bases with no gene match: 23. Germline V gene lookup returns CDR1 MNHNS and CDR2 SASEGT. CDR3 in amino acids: CASSGGVWLGTATDMNTEAFF. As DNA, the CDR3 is TGTGCCAGCAGTGGGGGAGTCTGGTTAGGGACAGCCACGGACATGAACACTGAAGCTTTCTTT.

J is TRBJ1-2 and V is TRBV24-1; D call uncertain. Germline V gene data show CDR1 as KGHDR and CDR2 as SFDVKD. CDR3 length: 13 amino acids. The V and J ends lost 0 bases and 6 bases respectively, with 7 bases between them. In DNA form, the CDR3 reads TGTGCCACCAGTGATTTGAGGACCGATGGCTACACCTTC. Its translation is CATSDLRTDGYTF.

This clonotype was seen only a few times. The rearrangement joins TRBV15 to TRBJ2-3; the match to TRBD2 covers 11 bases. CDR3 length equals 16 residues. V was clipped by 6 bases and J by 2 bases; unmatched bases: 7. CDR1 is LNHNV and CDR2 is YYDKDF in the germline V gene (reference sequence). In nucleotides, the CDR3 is TGTGCCACCAGACAGGGACTAGCGGACCACACAGATACGCAGTATTTT. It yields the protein CATRQGLADHTDTQYF.

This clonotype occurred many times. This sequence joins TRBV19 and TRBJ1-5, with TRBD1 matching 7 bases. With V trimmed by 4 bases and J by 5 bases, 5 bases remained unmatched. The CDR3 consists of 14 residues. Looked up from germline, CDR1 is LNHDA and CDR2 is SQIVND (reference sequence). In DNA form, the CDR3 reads TGTGCCAGTAGTACCAGGGGGAGCGATCAGCCCCAGCATTTT. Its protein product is CASSTRGSDQPQHF. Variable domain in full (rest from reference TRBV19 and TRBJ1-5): DGGITQSPKYLFRKEGQNVTLSCEQNLNHDAMYWYRQDPGQGLRLIYYSQIVNDFQKGDIAEGYSVSREKKESFPLTVTSAQKNPTAFYLCASSTRGSDQPQHFGDGTRLSIL.

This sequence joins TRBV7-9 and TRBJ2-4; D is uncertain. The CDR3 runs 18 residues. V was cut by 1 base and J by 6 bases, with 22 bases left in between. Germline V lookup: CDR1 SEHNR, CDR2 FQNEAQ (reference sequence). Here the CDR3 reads CASSLGEWGRSSGNIQYF. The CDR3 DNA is TGTGCCAGCAGCTTAGGGGAATGGGGAAGGAGTTCGGGAAACATTCAGTACTTC.

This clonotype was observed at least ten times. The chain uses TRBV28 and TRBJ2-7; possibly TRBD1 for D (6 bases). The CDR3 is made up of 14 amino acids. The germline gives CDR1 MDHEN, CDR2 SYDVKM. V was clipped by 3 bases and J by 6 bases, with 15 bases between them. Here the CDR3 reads CASSLADPRGEQYF. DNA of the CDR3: TGTGCCAGCAGTTTGGCGGACCCCAGGGGCGAGCAGTACTTC.

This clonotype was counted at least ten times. For the CDR3, the DNA is TGCAGTGCTAGAGAACCGACAGGGGCTCCCTATGGCTACACCTTC. This sequence encodes CSAREPTGAPYGYTF. The chain employs TRBV20-1 and TRBJ1-2, with 8 bases that match TRBD1. The CDR3 consists of 15 residues. Germline V gives CDR1 DFQATT, CDR2 SNEGSKA (reference sequence). J gave up 4 bases and V 0 bases, and 7 bases lay outside the gene matches.

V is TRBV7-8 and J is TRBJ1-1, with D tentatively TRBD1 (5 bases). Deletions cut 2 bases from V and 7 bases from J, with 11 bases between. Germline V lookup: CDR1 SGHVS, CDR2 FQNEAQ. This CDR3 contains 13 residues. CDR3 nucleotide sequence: TGTGCCAGCAGCTTAACAGGCAAGAATGAAGCTTTCTTT. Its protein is CASSLTGKNEAFF.

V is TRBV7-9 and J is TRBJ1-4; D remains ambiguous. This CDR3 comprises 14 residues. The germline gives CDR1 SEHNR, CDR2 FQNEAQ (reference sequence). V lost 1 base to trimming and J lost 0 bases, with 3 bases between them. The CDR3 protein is CASSLGATNEKLFF. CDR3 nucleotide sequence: TGTGCCAGCAGCTTAGGAGCAACTAATGAAAAACTGTTTTTT.

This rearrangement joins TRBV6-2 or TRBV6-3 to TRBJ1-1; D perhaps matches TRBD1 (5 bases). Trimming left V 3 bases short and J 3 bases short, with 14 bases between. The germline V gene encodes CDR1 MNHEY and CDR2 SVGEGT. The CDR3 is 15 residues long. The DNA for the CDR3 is TGTGCCAGCAGTTATAGTATTCGGGACCACACTGAAGCTTTCTTT. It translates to CASSYSIRDHTEAFF.

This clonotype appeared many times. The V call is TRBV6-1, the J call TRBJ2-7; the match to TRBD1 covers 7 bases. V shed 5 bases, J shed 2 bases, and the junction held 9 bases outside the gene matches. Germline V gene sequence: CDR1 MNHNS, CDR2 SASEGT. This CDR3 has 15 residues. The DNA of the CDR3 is TGTGCCAGCAGTTCCCACAGGGGTGGTCCCTACGAGCAGTACTTC. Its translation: CASSSHRGGPYEQYF.